This paragraph reports one T cell receptor (beta chain). The antigen is unknown. Preparation of the TCRbeta library used unique molecular identifiers. From the PCR reads, TCRdb called clonotypes with MiXCR, one entry per CDR3 protein. This table has 700,000 to 850,000 distinct CDR3 sequences, roughly 15% appearing once. J gave up 4 bases and V 2 bases, and 8 bases lay outside the gene matches. This CDR3 is 16 amino acids long. Germline V gene lookup returns CDR1 SGHAT and CDR2 FQNNGV. These data are taken from a study of T-cell reconstitution after alpha-beta-depleted transplantation in children. Study-wide results and limits: Newly generated T cells supplied most T-cell counts and diversity one year post-transplant. Roughly two months post-transplant, alpha-beta T cells reportedly originated from several hundred graft clones that had expanded. Surviving recipient cells, namely T cells and thymic progenitors, were the source of high day-60 TCRbeta diversity in some patients.

The V gene is TRBV11-2, the J gene TRBJ1-2; 9 bases are shared with TRBD1. The source is a male patient between 5 and 17 years old who had a stem cell transplant for acute lymphoblastic leukemia, so the T cells may come from the graft donor. The sequencing used PBMCs, mostly from graft donor cells, collected 360 days after TCRalphabeta/CD19-depleted stem cell transplant. CDR3 loop: CASSLYWDRAAYGYTF. The CDR3 nucleotides are TGTGCCAGCAGCTTATATTGGGACAGGGCGGCCTATGGCTACACCTTC.